A single sample is the source of the 28 T cell receptor beta chains below, sequenced in a study of T cell clonotyping in hematopoietic cell transplantation. Sequencing was performed with immunoSEQ multiplex PCR; in TCRdb, only in-frame clones are kept and a portion is missing. This repertoire shows about 43,000 clones, around 96% found once; its top ten account for around 1%. Sequencing was done on a sample of peripheral blood mononuclear cells. These TCRs come from a young man in good health. Some clones in this sample may be carry-over from other donors' samples.

This clone was seen only once. The chain employs TRBV9 and TRBJ1-1; the match to TRBD1 covers 7 bases. Germline assignment: CDR1 SGDLS and CDR2 YYNGEE. The CDR3 runs 14 residues. V lost 3 bases and J lost 4; bases outside the gene matches: 6. The CDR3 region is CASSARQGTTEAFF. CDR3 DNA: TGTGCCAGCAGCGCCCGACAGGGAACCACTGAAGCTTTCTTT.

The gene calls are TRBV18 and TRBJ2-6; D is possibly TRBD1 (6 bases). This CDR3 contains 15 residues. Germline CDR1 KGHSH, CDR2 LQKENI. V shed 4 bases and J shed 1 base, with 8 bases lying between them. CDR3 sequence (DNA): TGTGCCAGCTCACGAGACAGGTCTGGGGCCAACGTCCTGACTTTC. Protein product: CASSRDRSGANVLTF.

V usage is TRBV6-5 and J usage is TRBJ1-1; tentatively, D is TRBD1 (6 bases). V was clipped by 4 bases and J by 5 bases, with 20 bases between them. Germline values: CDR1 MNHEY, CDR2 SVGAGI. The CDR3 totals 16 residues. CDR3 protein: CASSLSRGSGGTEAFF. CDR3 nucleotide sequence: TGTGCCAGCAGTTTGAGCAGGGGCTCCGGGGGGACTGAAGCTTTCTTT.

The CDR3, as DNA: TGCAGCGTTTTTGGGCAAGAAGCTTTCTTT. Protein product: CSVFGQEAFF. The chain joins TRBV29-1 to TRBJ1-1; no reliable D call. CDR1 is SQVTM and CDR2 is ANQGSEA in the germline V gene. CDR3 length: 10 amino acids. Between the trimmed V and J ends, which lost 5 bases and 8 bases, there was a span of 9 bases. The variable domain in full, completed from reference TRBV29-1 and TRBJ1-1, reads SAVISQKPSRDICQRGTSLTIQCQVDSQVTMMFWYRQQPGQSLTLIATANQGSEATYESGFVIDKFPISRPNLTFSTLTVSNMSPEDSSIYLCSVFGQEAFFGQGTRLTVV.

This clone was counted a few times. The gene calls are TRBV27 and TRBJ1-1, with 7 bases matching TRBD1. The J segment lost 1 base and the V segment lost 4 bases, leaving 9 bases of the junction unmatched. Germline assignment: CDR1 MNHEY and CDR2 SMNVEV (reference sequence). CDR3 length: 16 residues. CDR3 nucleotides: TGTGCCAGCAGTTCCGCCTCAGGGGGTGGGAACACTGAAGCTTTCTTT. It codes for CASSSASGGGNTEAFF.

V usage is TRBV11-3 and J usage is TRBJ2-1, with D unresolved. The CDR3 is 15 amino acids. Germline V CDR1 and CDR2: SGHNT, YENEEA. Trimming removed 2 bases from V and 2 bases from J, with 10 bases in between. CDR3 sequence (DNA): TGTGCCAGCAGCTTAATGTCGGCAGCCTACAATGAGCAGTTCTTC. This encodes CASSLMSAAYNEQFF.

J is TRBJ2-7 and V is TRBV18; TRBD2 matches 15 bases. Unmatched junction bases numbered 18, after V lost 0 bases and J lost 3 bases. The CDR3 is 22 residues long. CDR1 is KGHSH and CDR2 is LQKENI in the germline V gene. In DNA form, the CDR3 reads TGTGCCAGCTCACCACCGGGACTAGCGGGAGGAGCCCGCCTCCACGCCATCTACGAGCAGTACTTC. It yields the protein CASSPPGLAGGARLHAIYEQYF. Together with reference TRBV18 and TRBJ2-7, the CDR3 gives the full variable domain: NAGVMQNPRHLVRRRGQEARLRCSPMKGHSHVYWYRQLPEEGLKFMVYLQKENIIDESGMPKERFSAEFPKEGPSILRIQQVVRGDSAAYFCASSPPGLAGGARLHAIYEQYFGPGTRLTVT.

This rearrangement joins TRBV19 to TRBJ2-3; TRBD2 matches at 10 bases. There are 17 residues in the CDR3. Germline V gene data show CDR1 as LNHDA and CDR2 as SQIVND (reference sequence). The trim removed 6 bases at V and 2 bases at J, leaving 11 bases unmatched. The CDR3 DNA is TGTGCCAGTAGGTCTCTAGCGGGGGCCCAGGTCACAGATACGCAGTATTTT. Translating gives CASRSLAGAQVTDTQYF. Full variable domain (remainder filled in from reference TRBV19 and TRBJ2-3): DGGITQSPKYLFRKEGQNVTLSCEQNLNHDAMYWYRQDPGQGLRLIYYSQIVNDFQKGDIAEGYSVSREKKESFPLTVTSAQKNPTAFYLCASRSLAGAQVTDTQYFGPGTRLTVL.

The rearrangement links TRBV5-6 to TRBJ2-7; 7 bases fit TRBD1. Trimming cost V 0 bases and J 4 bases; bases outside gene matches: 1. This CDR3 spans 13 amino acids. CDR1 is SGHDT, CDR2 YYEEEE, per germline. CDR3: CASSLDRGYEQYF. The CDR3 nucleotides are TGTGCCAGCAGCTTGGACAGGGGATACGAGCAGTACTTC.

This chain connects TRBV6-6 to TRBJ1-1; D call uncertain. Germline-derived CDR1 and CDR2 are MNHNY and SVGAGI (reference sequence). Deletions cut 4 bases from V and 5 bases from J, with 11 bases between. This CDR3 comprises 13 residues. Written as DNA, the CDR3 is TGTGCCAGCAGTTTCGTTGAGGGTACTGAAGCTTTCTTT. It translates to CASSFVEGTEAFF.

This chain uses TRBV21-1 with TRBJ1-6. TRBV21-1 is described as a pseudogene. This CDR3 is 16 amino acids long. The CDR3 here is CASSKVKAVENSPLHF. As DNA, the CDR3 is TGTGCCAGCAGCAAGGTGAAGGCTGTAGAGAATTCACCCCTCCACTTT.

The chain employs TRBV7-2 and TRBJ2-1; 9 bases are a match to TRBD2. V was pared by 5 bases and J by 9 bases, with 5 bases of the junction left unmatched. Germline CDR1 is SGHTA and CDR2 is FQGNSA. This CDR3 region has 13 residues. In DNA, the CDR3 is TGTGCCAGCAGCATCCCGACTAGCGGTGAGCAGTTCTTC. This translates into CASSIPTSGEQFF.

J is TRBJ1-6 and V is TRBV14; the D is unclear. Germline-derived CDR1 and CDR2 are SGHDN and FVKESK. There are 18 residues in the CDR3. Trimming left V 5 bases short and J 2 bases short, with 19 bases between. CDR3: CASSSRPGQDAYNSPLHF. CDR3 sequence (DNA): TGTGCCAGCAGCAGCCGTCCCGGGCAAGACGCCTATAATTCACCCCTCCACTTT.

This chain links TRBV14 with TRBJ2-5; no clear D gene. Deletions cut 1 base from V and 7 bases from J, with 4 bases between. This CDR3 comprises 11 residues. Germline CDR1 reads SGHDN; CDR2 reads FVKESK. CDR3 loop: CASSQVGTQYF. The CDR3 bases are TGTGCCAGCAGCCAAGTGGGGACCCAGTACTTC.

The V gene is TRBV18, the J gene TRBJ2-1, with TRBD1 matching over 11 bases. V was pared by 6 bases and J by 0 bases, with 7 bases of the junction left unmatched. Germline CDR1 and CDR2: KGHSH and LQKENI. This CDR3 contains 17 residues. CDR3 amino acids: CASSAGTGGSSYNEQFF. The CDR3 DNA sequence: TGTGCCAGCTCGGCCGGGACAGGGGGAAGCTCCTACAATGAGCAGTTCTTC. The whole variable domain, filled in from reference TRBV18 and TRBJ2-1, reads NAGVMQNPRHLVRRRGQEARLRCSPMKGHSHVYWYRQLPEEGLKFMVYLQKENIIDESGMPKERFSAEFPKEGPSILRIQQVVRGDSAAYFCASSAGTGGSSYNEQFFGPGTRLTVL.

The chain joins TRBV4-2 to TRBJ2-7, with D hard to call. Per the germline V gene, CDR1 is LGHNA and CDR2 is YNFKEQ. The V end lost 2 bases, the J end lost 9 bases, and 17 bases lay between the germline ends. The length of the CDR3 is 14 residues. The CDR3 DNA sequence: TGTGCCAGCAGCCAAAGTCTAGAGGTTCGTTGGCAGTACTTC. Protein: CASSQSLEVRWQYF.

V and J are TRBV5-4 and TRBJ1-6, with D possibly being TRBD1 (6 bases). In germline, CDR1 is SGHNT, CDR2 YYREEE (reference sequence). The CDR3 is 13 residues long. The ends were cut back, 5 bases at V and 10 bases at J, with 13 bases in the middle. The CDR3 spells CASRQYRESPLHF. The CDR3 DNA reads as TGTGCCAGCAGACAATACAGGGAATCACCCCTCCACTTT. The variable domain in full, with the rest retrieved from reference TRBV5-4 and TRBJ1-6, is ETGVTQSPTHLIKTRGQQVTLRCSSQSGHNTVSWYQQALGQGPQFIFQYYREEENGRGNFPPRFSGLQFPNYSSELNVNALELDDSALYLCASRQYRESPLHFGNGTRLTVT.

The CDR3 sequence: CASSRIAGETQYF. The DNA for the CDR3 is TGTGCCAGCAGCCGGATAGCGGGAGAGACCCAGTACTTC. The V and J genes are TRBV7-2 and TRBJ2-5; 7 bases fit TRBD2. Germline loops: CDR1 SGHTA, CDR2 FQGNSA. This CDR3 comprises 13 residues. V lost 5 bases to trimming and J lost 4 bases; unmatched junction nucleotides: 4. Together with reference TRBV7-2 and TRBJ2-5, the CDR3 gives the full variable domain: GAGVSQSPSNKVTEKGKDVELRCDPISGHTALYWYRQSLGQGLEFLIYFQGNSAPDKSGLPSDRFSAERTGGSVSTLTIQRTQQEDSAVYLCASSRIAGETQYFGPGTRLLVL.

A single count supports this clone. The J gene is TRBJ1-1, the V gene TRBV19, with D possibly being TRBD1 (5 bases). The CDR3 length is 15 residues. From germline, CDR1 is LNHDA and CDR2 SQIVND (reference sequence). The germline V and J ends were trimmed by 6 bases and 4 bases, with 18 bases remaining between them. CDR3 amino acids: CASSAGTLGSTEAFF. CDR3 nucleotides: TGTGCCAGTAGCGCCGGGACCCTGGGGAGCACTGAAGCTTTCTTT.

This chain joins TRBV6-1 and TRBJ2-7, with 7 bases fitting TRBD1. The germline V gene has CDR1 MNHNS and CDR2 SASEGT. This CDR3 spans 13 amino acids. Trimming removed 4 bases from V and 7 bases from J; junction bases left unmatched: 7. The CDR3 protein is CASSARDRAEQYF. CDR3 DNA sequence: TGTGCCAGCAGTGCCCGGGACAGAGCGGAGCAGTACTTC.

This chain uses TRBV10-3 with TRBJ1-2; 7 bases fit TRBD1. The CDR3 spans 11 residues. The germline CDR1 and CDR2 sequences are ENHRY and SYGVKD. Trimming at V came to 11 bases and at J to 6 bases, leaving 6 bases not matched to a gene. The CDR3 is CASTGENGYTF. CDR3 nucleotides: TGTGCCTCTACAGGGGAGAATGGCTACACCTTC.

V is TRBV5-1 and J is TRBJ2-5; D assignment may be TRBD1 or TRBD2 (6 bases each). Looked up from germline, CDR1 is SGHRS and CDR2 is YFSETQ. The CDR3 has 17 amino acids. Trimming took off 4 bases at V and 5 bases at J, with 24 bases between the two ends. Written as DNA, the CDR3 is TGCGCCAGCAGCCCCGCCAGGGGCGGAGGGCCGATGGAGACCCAGTACTTC. Translated, it gives CASSPARGGGPMETQYF.

In its sample, this clone was seen once. V gene TRBV6-5 combines with J gene TRBJ1-1; D not resolved. The V and J ends lost 8 bases and 4 bases respectively, with 11 bases between them. The CDR3 is 12 amino acids. Germline values: CDR1 MNHEY, CDR2 SVGAGI. As DNA, the CDR3 is TGTGCCAGCGCATCTCCAGGCACTGAAGCTTTCTTT. This gives the protein CASASPGTEAFF.

With respect to this clone: Relative to the germline gene, one junction end is altered; a read error may explain this. The chain couples TRBV7-2 to TRBJ1-2; 10 bases agree with TRBD1. The CDR3 has 13 residues. Germline V gene data show CDR1 as SGHTA and CDR2 as FQGNSA. The CDR3 here is CASSLRGQGIFPF. The CDR3 DNA reads TGTGCCAGCAGCCTAAGGGGACAGGGGATTTTCCCCTTC.

The rearrangement uses TRBV4-1 and TRBJ1-2; possible D gene TRBD1, 6 bases. CDR1 and CDR2 (germline): MGHRA, YSYEKL. V lost 0 bases to trimming and J lost 13 bases, with 15 bases between them. This CDR3 is built from 13 residues. CDR3 in amino acids: CASSQDLRGDGTF. CDR3 nucleotides: TGCGCCAGCAGCCAAGATCTCAGGGGTGACGGCACCTTC.

The chain has TRBV4-1 and TRBJ2-3, with D unresolved. This CDR3 contains 16 residues. V was pared by 2 bases and J by 1 base, with 13 bases between. Germline-derived CDR1 and CDR2 are MGHRA and YSYEKL. In DNA, the CDR3 is TGCGCCAGCAGCCAACCACTTGGGGTGGGCACAGATACGCAGTATTTT. Translating gives CASSQPLGVGTDTQYF.

The chain combines TRBV29-1 with TRBJ2-1; D is tentatively TRBD1 or TRBD2 (5 bases each). The germline V gene has CDR1 SQVTM and CDR2 ANQGSEA. V was pared by 4 bases and J by 1 base, with 11 bases between. This CDR3 region has 14 residues. This CDR3 reads CSVGGGASYNEQFF. The CDR3, as DNA: TGCAGCGTTGGTGGGGGTGCGTCCTACAATGAGCAGTTCTTC.

The chain links TRBV2 to TRBJ2-2; D gene uncertain. This CDR3 is 15 amino acids long. Per the germline V gene, CDR1 is SNHLY and CDR2 is FYNNEI. Deletions cut 3 bases from V and 0 bases from J, with 8 bases between. CDR3 protein: CASSDSAANTGELFF. DNA for the CDR3: TGTGCCAGCAGTGACAGCGCTGCGAACACCGGGGAGCTGTTTTTT.